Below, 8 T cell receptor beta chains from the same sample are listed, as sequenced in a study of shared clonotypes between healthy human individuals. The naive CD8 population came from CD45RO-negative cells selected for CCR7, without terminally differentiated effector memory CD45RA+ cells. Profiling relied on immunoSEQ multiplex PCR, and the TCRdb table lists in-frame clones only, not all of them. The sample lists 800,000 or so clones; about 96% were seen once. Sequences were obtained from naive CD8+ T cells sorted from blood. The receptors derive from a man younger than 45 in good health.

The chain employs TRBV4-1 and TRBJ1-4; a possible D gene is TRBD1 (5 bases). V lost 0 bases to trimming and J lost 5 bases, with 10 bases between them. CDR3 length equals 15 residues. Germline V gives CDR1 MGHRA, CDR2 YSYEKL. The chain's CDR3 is CASSQEVTGNEKLFF. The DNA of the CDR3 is TGCGCCAGCAGCCAAGAGGTAACAGGAAATGAAAAACTGTTTTTT.

CDR3 coding DNA: TGTGCCAGTAGTATAGGGTCTCTTTACAATGAGCAGTTCTTC. Translation: CASSIGSLYNEQFF. The genes are TRBV19 and TRBJ2-1; D is unclear. This CDR3 is 14 amino acids long. Germline loops: CDR1 LNHDA, CDR2 SQIVND (reference sequence). Between the trimmed V and J ends, which lost 1 base and 4 bases, there was a span of 8 bases.

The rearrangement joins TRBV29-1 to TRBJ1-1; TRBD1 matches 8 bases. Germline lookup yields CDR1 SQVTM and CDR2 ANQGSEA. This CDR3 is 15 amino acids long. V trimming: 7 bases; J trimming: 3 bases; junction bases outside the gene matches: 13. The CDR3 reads CSARQGQRMDTEAFF. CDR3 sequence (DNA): TGCAGCGCCAGACAGGGGCAACGAATGGACACTGAAGCTTTCTTT.

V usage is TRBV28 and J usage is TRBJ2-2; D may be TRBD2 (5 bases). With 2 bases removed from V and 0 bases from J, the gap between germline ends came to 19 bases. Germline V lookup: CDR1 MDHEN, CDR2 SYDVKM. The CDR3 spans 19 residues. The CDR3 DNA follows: TGTGCCAGCAGTTTACCAGCCCTCGGGGTTAACACGAACACCGGGGAGCTGTTTTTT. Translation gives CASSLPALGVNTNTGELFF. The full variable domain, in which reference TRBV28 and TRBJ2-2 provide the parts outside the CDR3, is DVKVTQSSRYLVKRTGEKVFLECVQDMDHENMFWYRQDPGLGLRLIYFSYDVKMKEKGDIPEGYSVSREKKERFSLILESASTNQTSMYLCASSLPALGVNTNTGELFFGEGSRLTVL.

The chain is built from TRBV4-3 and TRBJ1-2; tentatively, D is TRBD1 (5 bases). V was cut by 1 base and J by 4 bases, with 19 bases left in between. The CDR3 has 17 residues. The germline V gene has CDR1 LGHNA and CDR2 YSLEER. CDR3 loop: CASSQGGSTGGSYGYTF. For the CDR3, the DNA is TGCGCCAGCAGCCAAGGAGGTTCGACGGGGGGATCCTATGGCTACACCTTC.

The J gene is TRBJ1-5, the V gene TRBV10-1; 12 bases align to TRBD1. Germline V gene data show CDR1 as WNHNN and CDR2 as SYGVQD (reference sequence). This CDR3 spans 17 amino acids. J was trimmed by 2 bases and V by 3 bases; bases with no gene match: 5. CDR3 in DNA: TGCGCCAGCAGTGAAGGGACAGGGGGCGAGGGCAATCAGCCCCAGCATTTT. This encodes CASSEGTGGEGNQPQHF.

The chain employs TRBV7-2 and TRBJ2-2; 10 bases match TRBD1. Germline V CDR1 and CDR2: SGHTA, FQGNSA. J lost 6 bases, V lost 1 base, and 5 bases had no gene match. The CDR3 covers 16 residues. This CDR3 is CASSLEGTGVSGELFF. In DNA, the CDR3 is TGTGCCAGCAGCTTAGAGGGGACAGGGGTTTCCGGGGAGCTGTTTTTT.

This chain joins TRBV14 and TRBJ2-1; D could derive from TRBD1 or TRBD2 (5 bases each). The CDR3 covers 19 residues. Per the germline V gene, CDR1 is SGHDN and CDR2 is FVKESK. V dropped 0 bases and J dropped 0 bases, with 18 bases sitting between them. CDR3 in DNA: TGTGCCAGCAGCCAAGATTACCTCGGGGCAGTATACTCCTACAATGAGCAGTTCTTC. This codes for CASSQDYLGAVYSYNEQFF.